What follows describes a single T cell receptor (beta chain). The antigen is unknown. This specimen belongs to a study of shared clonotypes between healthy human individuals. Study results and caveats: Despite large depth, rarefaction showed incomplete sorted-subset sequencing.

This CDR3 has 14 residues. V lost 8 bases and J lost 1, with 14 bases in between. Germline V gene sequence: CDR1 MGHRA, CDR2 YSYEKL. Over several immunoSEQ plates, each subset's genomic DNA was distributed in even portions. Original methodology: Filtering differed since immunoSEQ provided only junctions, with no quality scores. Repertoires were generated with immunoSEQ multiplex PCR, while TCRdb's copy carries only in-frame clones and drops some. That table supplies the V and J calls and clone size; D and trimming were determined from the DNA. The sample contains fewer than 350,000 clones, roughly 91% of which appear only once.

Material for sequencing was memory CD8+ T cells sorted from blood. Subset reported: CD45RO+ cells pooled with CCR7-negative TemRA cells. This receptor was obtained from a man younger than 35 in good health. The rearrangement joins TRBV4-1 to TRBJ1-1; TRBD1 might be the D (5 bases). In DNA form, the CDR3 reads TGCGCCAGCGGACCTTGGGGGGGGAACACTGAAGCTTTCTTT. It yields the protein CASGPWGGNTEAFF.